These 16 T cell receptor beta chains came from one sample sequenced in a study of shared clonotypes between healthy human individuals. Generated by immunoSEQ multiplex PCR, the TCRdb table keeps only in-frame clones and is missing some. Of hundreds of thousands of clones listed, roughly 70% are singletons. The source material was memory CD4+ T cells sorted from blood. Indicated subset: CD45RA-negative fraction. Every receptor here comes from a woman between 25 and 40 years old in good health.

Only a few counts were recorded for this clone. This chain joins TRBV5-4 and TRBJ2-1; 9 bases are shared with TRBD2. This CDR3 is 16 amino acids long. The V gene's germline CDR1 is SGHNT and CDR2 YYREEE (reference sequence). After removal of 2 bases from V and 4 bases from J, the junction contained 7 bases not matched to a gene. CDR3 nucleotide sequence: TGTGCCAGCAGCTTCCCGGGGGCGGGAGGGTACAATGAGCAGTTCTTC. It translates to CASSFPGAGGYNEQFF. Filled out from reference TRBV5-4 and TRBJ2-1, the complete variable domain reads ETGVTQSPTHLIKTRGQQVTLRCSSQSGHNTVSWYQQALGQGPQFIFQYYREEENGRGNFPPRFSGLQFPNYSSELNVNALELDDSALYLCASSFPGAGGYNEQFFGPGTRLTVL.

V and J are TRBV6-5 and TRBJ1-1; D may be TRBD1 (5 bases). CDR3 size: 13 residues. Germline lookup yields CDR1 MNHEY and CDR2 SVGAGI. Trimming pared 7 bases from V and 5 bases from J, leaving 14 bases between. DNA of the CDR3: TGTGCCAGCAAGACTTTCTCAGGGACTGAAGCTTTCTTT. This gives the protein CASKTFSGTEAFF.

This rearrangement joins TRBV6-5 to TRBJ2-5; D might be TRBD2 (6 bases). The CDR3 totals 13 residues. The V end lost 2 bases, the J end lost 5 bases, and 9 bases lay between the germline ends. Germline V gene sequence: CDR1 MNHEY, CDR2 SVGAGI. CDR3 bases: TGTGCCAGCAGTTACGCGCGGGGTGAGACCCAGTACTTC. Residues: CASSYARGETQYF.

The chain has TRBV5-4 and TRBJ2-7, with TRBD2 matching 8 bases. Germline V CDR1 and CDR2: SGHNT, YYREEE (reference sequence). The V and J ends lost 4 bases and 2 bases, in that order; junction bases with no gene match: 8. This CDR3 contains 15 residues. The CDR3 here is CASSLGLAKTYEQYF. In nucleotides, the CDR3 is TGTGCCAGCAGCCTAGGACTAGCTAAGACCTACGAGCAGTACTTC.

V gene TRBV19 combines with J gene TRBJ2-1, with unresolved D. Trimming cost V 3 bases and J 8 bases, with 11 bases left between them. Germline CDR1 reads LNHDA; CDR2 reads SQIVND (reference sequence). This CDR3 has 13 residues. The CDR3 DNA follows: TGTGCCAGTAGTATCCAGGCGACGGATGAGCAGTTCTTC. Protein sequence: CASSIQATDEQFF.

The V gene is TRBV19, the J gene TRBJ1-1, with TRBD1 as a possible D gene (5 bases). Germline V gives CDR1 LNHDA, CDR2 SQIVND (reference sequence). Trimming took off 9 bases at V and 2 bases at J, with 10 bases between the two ends. The CDR3 sequence is 12 residues long. Here the CDR3 reads CASRDFNTEAFF. CDR3 coding DNA: TGTGCCAGCAGGGACTTTAACACTGAAGCTTTCTTT.

This chain links TRBV7-9 with TRBJ2-2, with 9 bases identical to TRBD1. Germline V gene lookup returns CDR1 SEHNR and CDR2 FQNEAQ (reference sequence). The CDR3 loop spans 16 amino acids. The V gene end was trimmed by 8 bases and the J gene end by 1 base; junction bases not matched to a gene: 8. DNA of the CDR3: TGTGCCAGCGTACCAGGGGGACAGGGGAACACCGGGGAGCTGTTTTTT. It specifies CASVPGGQGNTGELFF.

The chain links TRBV4-1 to TRBJ2-5, with D perhaps TRBD2 (6 bases). The DNA end is a closer match to TRBJ2-7, so the J assignment may be wrong. This CDR3 spans 14 amino acids. Germline-derived CDR1 and CDR2 are MGHRA and YSYEKL. Here the CDR3 DNA reads TGCGCCAGCAGCCACCAGCTTAGCGGCTACGAGCAGTACTTC. Its protein is CASSHQLSGYEQYF.

Note on this clone: One base away lies a much larger clone, so this may be a sequencing read error. This chain joins TRBV5-1 and TRBJ2-1, with D tentatively TRBD2 (6 bases). The CDR3 totals 15 residues. V lost 0 bases to trimming and J lost 3 bases, with 10 bases between them. CDR1 and CDR2 from the germline V gene are SGHRS and YFSETQ. CDR3 loop: CASSLASGRYNEQFF. CDR3 in DNA: TGCGCCAGCAGCTTGGCCAGCGGGCGCTACAATGAGCAGTTCTTC.

This clone showed up just a few times. The rearrangement links TRBV5-1 to TRBJ1-2; D not certain. Per germline, CDR1 SGHRS and CDR2 YFSETQ. The CDR3 has 12 amino acids. Trimming removed 1 base from V and 10 bases from J, with 11 bases in between. The CDR3 spells CASSLREGDYTF. The CDR3 bases are TGCGCCAGCAGCTTGAGGGAGGGTGACTACACCTTC. The full variable domain, in which reference TRBV5-1 and TRBJ1-2 provide the parts outside the CDR3, is KAGVTQTPRYLIKTRGQQVTLSCSPISGHRSVSWYQQTPGQGLQFLFEYFSETQRNKGNFPGRFSGRQFSNSRSEMNVSTLELGDSALYLCASSLREGDYTFGSGTRLTVV.

The CDR3 loop is CASSPGLGEQFF. The CDR3, as DNA: TGTGCCAGCAGTCCCGGGCTTGGTGAGCAGTTCTTC. The chain has TRBV6-5 and TRBJ2-1, with D unresolved. The CDR3 consists of 12 residues. Germline CDR1 MNHEY, CDR2 SVGAGI. Trimming took 5 bases from V and 9 from J, leaving 11 bases between them.

The V and J genes are TRBV2 and TRBJ1-4; possibly TRBD1 for D (6 bases). The CDR3 covers 15 residues. Between the trimmed V and J ends, which lost 6 bases and 8 bases, there was a span of 19 bases. Germline V gene lookup returns CDR1 SNHLY and CDR2 FYNNEI. The CDR3 loop reads CASRPDSSTREKLFF. The CDR3 DNA is TGTGCCAGCAGACCGGACAGTTCGACTCGAGAAAAACTGTTTTTT.

This chain connects TRBV7-2 to TRBJ1-4; D ambiguous. The CDR3 runs 13 residues. V lost 2 bases and J lost 11, with 12 bases in between. Germline-derived CDR1 and CDR2 are SGHTA and FQGNSA. CDR3 in DNA: TGTGCCAGCAGCTTATTTAGGGAGTCTAAACTGTTTTTT. This codes for CASSLFRESKLFF. The entire variable domain, with the rest obtained from reference TRBV7-2 and TRBJ1-4, is as follows: GAGVSQSPSNKVTEKGKDVELRCDPISGHTALYWYRQSLGQGLEFLIYFQGNSAPDKSGLPSDRFSAERTGGSVSTLTIQRTQQEDSAVYLCASSLFRESKLFFGSGTQLSVL.

Regarding this clone: Since a far larger clone is one base different, this is likely a read error. V gene TRBV11-2 combines with J gene TRBJ2-5; TRBD2 matches 7 bases. The J call may be wrong; the DNA end is better matched by TRBJ2-7. This CDR3 region has 14 residues. Germline CDR1 reads SGHAT; CDR2 reads FQNNGV. The CDR3 sequence is CASSLQRDSYEQYF. The CDR3 nucleotides read TGTGCCAGCAGCCTTCAGCGGGACTCCTACGAGCAGTACTTC.

The count of this clone is one. The J gene is TRBJ1-5, the V gene TRBV7-8; 7 positions match TRBD1. The V gene end was trimmed by 0 bases and the J gene end by 0 bases; junction bases not matched to a gene: 5. CDR1 SGHVS and CDR2 FQNEAQ come from the germline V gene. The CDR3 consists of 17 residues. The CDR3 sequence: CASSLATGRYSNQPQHF. DNA of the CDR3: TGTGCCAGCAGCTTAGCGACAGGGAGGTATAGCAATCAGCCCCAGCATTTT.

The CDR3 loop reads CASSQSHEQFF. The CDR3 nucleotides are TGCGCCAGCAGCCAATCCCATGAGCAGTTCTTC. The V gene is TRBV4-1, the J gene TRBJ2-1; D call uncertain. V shed 2 bases and J shed 8 bases, with 4 bases lying between them. Germline CDR1 and CDR2: MGHRA and YSYEKL. The CDR3 consists of 11 residues.